The next 12 T cell receptor beta chains were all read from a single sample in a study of blood T cell repertoires in COVID-19. Profiling relied on immunoSEQ multiplex PCR, and the TCRdb table lists in-frame clones only, not all of them. The table records 200,000 or so clones, 83% of them present only once. Input material: PBMCs or T cells enriched from blood (not recorded which). These receptors came from a woman aged 45-60 years who had been exposed to COVID-19.

This clone occurred a few times. V is TRBV5-1 and J is TRBJ2-2, with 7 bases matching TRBD1. With V trimmed by 4 bases and J by 6 bases, 6 bases remained unmatched. The germline CDR1 and CDR2 sequences are SGHRS and YFSETQ. The CDR3 covers 14 residues. Written as DNA, the CDR3 is TGCGCCAGCAGCACGTCCGGACAGGCCGGGGAGCTGTTTTTT. It encodes CASSTSGQAGELFF. Together with reference TRBV5-1 and TRBJ2-2, the CDR3 gives the full variable domain: KAGVTQTPRYLIKTRGQQVTLSCSPISGHRSVSWYQQTPGQGLQFLFEYFSETQRNKGNFPGRFSGRQFSNSRSEMNVSTLELGDSALYLCASSTSGQAGELFFGEGSRLTVL.

The chain is built from TRBV15 and TRBJ2-5; 9 bases are a match to TRBD2. The length of the CDR3 is 14 residues. From germline, CDR1 is LNHNV and CDR2 YYDKDF (reference sequence). The J segment lost 2 bases and the V segment lost 5 bases, leaving 3 bases of the junction unmatched. As DNA, the CDR3 is TGTGCCACCAGCCGAGCGGGGGGACAAGAGACCCAGTACTTC. As protein: CATSRAGGQETQYF.

The chain joins TRBV3-1 (or the pseudogene TRBV3-2) to TRBJ2-5, with D possibly TRBD2 on 7 matching bases. Trimming stripped 0 bases from V and 2 bases from J, with 16 bases between. CDR3 length equals 17 residues. Germline CDR1 is LGHDT and CDR2 is YNNKEL (reference sequence). This CDR3 is CASSQDGGAGNQETQYF. The CDR3 DNA reads TGTGCCAGCAGCCAAGATGGGGGGGCAGGGAATCAAGAGACCCAGTACTTC.

The count of this clone is one. The gene calls are TRBV24-1 and TRBJ2-2; perhaps TRBD1 as D (6 bases). V lost 3 bases and J 5 bases, leaving 15 bases between the germline ends. This CDR3 contains 16 residues. The germline V gene has CDR1 KGHDR and CDR2 SFDVKD. The CDR3 protein is CATSDPRQASTGELFF. The CDR3 DNA sequence: TGTGCCACCAGTGATCCCCGACAGGCTTCAACCGGGGAGCTGTTTTTT.

The chain is built from TRBV6-2 or TRBV6-3 and TRBJ2-3, with 9 bases identical to TRBD2. The CDR3 totals 17 residues. Germline assignment: CDR1 MNHEY and CDR2 SVGEGT. The trim removed 6 bases at V and 2 bases at J, leaving 12 bases unmatched. The CDR3 sequence is CASSGTSQNPHTDTQYF. CDR3 sequence (DNA): TGTGCCAGCAGCGGGACTAGCCAGAACCCCCACACAGATACGCAGTATTTT.

The chain employs TRBV5-5 and TRBJ1-2; 11 bases map to TRBD1. The CDR3 loop spans 15 amino acids. Looked up from germline, CDR1 is SGHKS and CDR2 is YYEKEE (reference sequence). Trimming took 4 bases from V and 3 from J; bases not matched to a gene: 5. Here the CDR3 DNA reads TGTGCCAGCAGCCTACGGGACAGGGGGGACTATGGCTACACCTTC. As protein: CASSLRDRGDYGYTF. The full variable domain, its missing parts supplied by reference TRBV5-5 and TRBJ1-2, is DAGVTQSPTHLIKTRGQQVTLRCSPISGHKSVSWYQQVLGQGPQFIFQYYEKEERGRGNFPDRFSARQFPNYSSELNVNALLLGDSALYLCASSLRDRGDYGYTFGSGTRLTVV.

The rearrangement uses TRBV6-5 and TRBJ1-2; 9 bases match TRBD1. CDR3 length: 13 amino acids. The V and J ends lost 4 bases and 14 bases, in that order; junction bases with no gene match: 11. The germline CDR1 and CDR2 sequences are MNHEY and SVGAGI. CDR3 coding DNA: TGTGCCAGCAGTTTGGCCGGGACAGGGATATCAACCTTC. The encoded protein is CASSLAGTGISTF.

J is TRBJ2-2 and V is TRBV3-1 (or the pseudogene TRBV3-2); D is ambiguous. The V gene's germline CDR1 is LGHDT and CDR2 YNNKEL (reference sequence). The CDR3 is 13 amino acids. The V end was cut by 4 bases, the J end by 7 bases, with 10 bases between. The CDR3 loop is CASSLPGYGELFF. CDR3 coding DNA: TGTGCCAGCAGCCTCCCCGGTTACGGGGAGCTGTTTTTT.

The rearrangement joins TRBV19 to TRBJ1-1, with 9 bases lining up with TRBD1. The CDR3 is made up of 16 amino acids. The V gene end was trimmed by 5 bases and the J gene end by 4 bases; junction bases not matched to a gene: 11. The germline V gene encodes CDR1 LNHDA and CDR2 SQIVND (reference sequence). This chain's CDR3 is CASSYQGTGYSTEAFF. The CDR3 DNA is TGTGCCAGTAGTTACCAGGGGACAGGGTATAGCACTGAAGCTTTCTTT.

This clone came up a few times. The chain couples TRBV19 to TRBJ1-6; 8 bases map to TRBD1. The J segment lost 7 bases and the V segment lost 4 bases, leaving 6 bases of the junction unmatched. This CDR3 contains 15 residues. The germline V gene has CDR1 LNHDA and CDR2 SQIVND (reference sequence). Here the CDR3 reads CASSTQDRGNSPLHF. CDR3 in DNA: TGTGCCAGTAGTACCCAAGACAGGGGCAATTCACCCCTCCACTTT.

This clone came up a few times. CDR3 sequence reads: CASSGPDRGHYEQYF. The DNA of the CDR3 is TGTGCCAGCAGTGGGCCTGACCGGGGACACTACGAGCAGTACTTC. This rearrangement joins TRBV6-6 to TRBJ2-7, with D possibly matching TRBD1 (6 bases). The CDR3 length is 15 residues. CDR1 and CDR2 from the germline V gene are MNHNY and SVGAGI (reference sequence). The V and J ends lost 5 bases and 3 bases respectively, with 17 bases between them.

The chain links TRBV21-1 to TRBJ2-5; the listed D gene, TRBD2, was not tested against the DNA. TRBV21-1 corresponds to a pseudogene. The CDR3 loop spans 15 amino acids. In DNA form, the CDR3 reads TGTGCCAGCAGCTACAAGGGAGGGGGAGTAGAGACCCAGTACTTC. This sequence encodes CASSYKGGGVETQYF.